What follows are 13 T cell receptor beta chains derived from one specimen sequenced in a study of blood T cell repertoires in COVID-19. Sequenced by immunoSEQ multiplex PCR; TCRdb stores in-frame clones only, minus some. Here the sample spans around 230,000 clones, 75% to 85% being singletons. The sample comprised peripheral blood. Source of these receptors: a woman aged 60-75 years with active or convalescent COVID-19.

In this sample, this clone turned up once. The chain has TRBV27 and TRBJ1-2; the match to TRBD1 covers 7 bases. The CDR3 runs to 14 residues. Germline assignment: CDR1 MNHEY and CDR2 SMNVEV (reference sequence). J lost 8 bases, V lost 6 bases, and 12 bases had no gene match. The CDR3 DNA reads as TGTGCCAGCAGACCCATGGGACAGTCTGACGGCTACACCTTC. It is translated as CASRPMGQSDGYTF.

The CDR3, as DNA: TGTGCCAGCAGCCGTCTCGACAGCCCGAACACCGGGGAGCTGTTTTTT. Protein sequence: CASSRLDSPNTGELFF. This chain joins TRBV5-6 and TRBJ2-2; TRBD1 might be the D (5 bases). CDR3 size: 16 residues. Germline lookup yields CDR1 SGHDT and CDR2 YYEEEE. Between the trimmed V and J ends, which lost 4 bases and 0 bases, there was a span of 13 bases.

The chain employs TRBV3-1 (or the pseudogene TRBV3-2) and TRBJ2-7; 8 bases are shared with TRBD2. CDR1 and CDR2 from the germline V gene are LGHDT and YNNKEL (reference sequence). The CDR3 sequence is 16 residues long. The V segment lost 0 bases and the J segment 4 bases; nucleotides outside the gene matches: 8. The CDR3 loop reads CASSQEEGGGKYEQYF. The CDR3 DNA sequence: TGTGCCAGCAGCCAAGAAGAGGGCGGGGGGAAGTACGAGCAGTACTTC.

V gene TRBV12-5 combines with J gene TRBJ2-1; 7 bases line up with TRBD1. V lost 5 bases, J lost 2 bases, and 6 bases stayed unmatched. The CDR3 consists of 15 residues. The germline CDR1 and CDR2 sequences are LGHNT and FRNRAP. CDR3 in DNA: TGTGCTAGTGGTGTGACAGGGTCGGCCTACAATGAGCAGTTCTTC. Residues: CASGVTGSAYNEQFF. The whole variable domain, filled in from reference TRBV12-5 and TRBJ2-1, reads DARVTQTPRHKVTEMGQEVTMRCQPILGHNTVFWYRQTMMQGLELLAYFRNRAPLDDSGMPKDRFSAEMPDATLATLKIQPSEPRDSAVYFCASGVTGSAYNEQFFGPGTRLTVL.

The chain is built from TRBV25-1 and TRBJ1-2, with D unclear. The CDR3 sequence is 12 residues long. Germline CDR1 is MGHDK and CDR2 is SYGVNS. V was cut by 8 bases and J by 4 bases, with 11 bases left in between. This CDR3 is CASLAGSYGYTF. DNA of the CDR3: TGTGCCAGCCTAGCCGGGAGCTATGGCTACACCTTC.

The chain employs TRBV7-3 and TRBJ2-3; D might be TRBD2 (5 bases). Trimming left V 5 bases short and J 1 base short, with 10 bases between. The germline CDR1 and CDR2 sequences are SGHTA and FQGTGA. The CDR3 runs to 14 residues. CDR3 DNA sequence: TGTGCCAGCAGCCACTACGGGGGCACAGATACGCAGTATTTT. It yields the protein CASSHYGGTDTQYF. The full variable domain, with the rest looked up from reference TRBV7-3 and TRBJ2-3, is GAGVSQTPSNKVTEKGKYVELRCDPISGHTALYWYRQSLGQGPEFLIYFQGTGAADDSGLPNDRFFAVRPEGSVSTLKIQRTERGDSAVYLCASSHYGGTDTQYFGPGTRLTVL.

The rearrangement links TRBV12-3 or TRBV12-4 to TRBJ1-1; TRBD1 might be the D (5 bases). The CDR3 totals 13 residues. Trimming left V 6 bases short and J 0 bases short, with 8 bases between. The CDR3: CASRSTVNTEAFF. The CDR3 nucleotides read TGTGCCAGCAGGTCGACAGTGAACACTGAAGCTTTCTTT.

As to this clone: The identical CDR3 is also encoded by other nucleotide sequences in the sample. The chain recombines TRBV7-9 with TRBJ1-2; possibly TRBD1 for D (5 bases). Trimming took off 1 base at V and 4 bases at J, with 7 bases between the two ends. This CDR3 spans 13 amino acids. Germline assignment: CDR1 SEHNR and CDR2 FQNEAQ (reference sequence). CDR3 sequence: CASSLGRGYGYTF. As DNA, the CDR3 is TGTGCCAGCAGCTTAGGGAGGGGCTATGGCTACACCTTC.

The genes are TRBV19 and TRBJ1-4, with 7 bases identical to TRBD1. The CDR3 runs to 14 residues. The V gene's germline CDR1 is LNHDA and CDR2 SQIVND (reference sequence). The ends lost 4 bases at V and 8 bases at J; junction bases unmatched: 7. This CDR3 reads CASSKDRVGEKLFF. CDR3 nucleotides: TGTGCCAGTAGTAAAGACAGGGTTGGGGAAAAACTGTTTTTT.

This chain links TRBV11-2 with TRBJ2-4; 8 positions agree with TRBD1. This CDR3 has 18 residues. The germline CDR1 and CDR2 sequences are SGHAT and FQNNGV. After removal of 5 bases from V and 0 bases from J, the junction contained 12 bases not matched to a gene. CDR3 loop: CASSPRRGQELAKNIQYF. CDR3 sequence (DNA): TGTGCCAGCAGCCCTCGGCGGGGACAGGAATTAGCCAAAAACATTCAGTACTTC.

This chain uses TRBV3-1 (or the pseudogene TRBV3-2) with TRBJ2-7, with 11 bases identical to TRBD1. Germline CDR1 LGHDT, CDR2 YNNKEL (reference sequence). The J segment lost 6 bases and the V segment lost 2 bases, leaving 6 bases of the junction unmatched. The CDR3 is 15 amino acids. The CDR3 loop reads CASSQPGQGAGEQYF. CDR3 nucleotides: TGTGCCAGCAGCCAACCCGGACAGGGGGCGGGCGAGCAGTACTTC.

The chain recombines TRBV11-3 with TRBJ2-3; tentatively, D is TRBD2 (5 bases). This CDR3 is built from 16 residues. The V end lost 1 base, the J end lost 4 bases, and 15 bases lay between the germline ends. Germline CDR1 and CDR2: SGHNT and YENEEA. The CDR3 loop reads CASSLGTGIEADTQYF. DNA of the CDR3: TGTGCCAGCAGCTTAGGTACGGGGATCGAGGCAGATACGCAGTATTTT.

This chain uses TRBV7-9 with TRBJ1-1; 9 positions match TRBD1. The CDR3 runs to 16 residues. V shed 6 bases, J shed 6 bases, and the junction held 14 bases outside the gene matches. Germline V gene lookup returns CDR1 SEHNR and CDR2 FQNEAQ (reference sequence). CDR3: CASSSQQGAGVAEAFF. CDR3 bases: TGTGCCAGCAGTAGTCAACAGGGGGCAGGCGTGGCTGAAGCTTTCTTT. Together with reference TRBV7-9 and TRBJ1-1, the CDR3 gives the full variable domain: DTGVSQNPRHKITKRGQNVTFRCDPISEHNRLYWYRQTLGQGPEFLTYFQNEAQLEKSRLLSDRFSAERPKGSFSTLEIQRTEQGDSAMYLCASSSQQGAGVAEAFFGQGTRLTVV.